The table lists the clone carrying this T cell receptor (beta chain) with a few counts. Its specificity is not known. The entry originates in a study of T cells in Graves' hyperthyroidism and ophthalmopathy. At the level of the study: Before any treatment, at initial diagnosis, peripheral blood was collected.

Whole-study findings and limits: Before onset, by a median of around six months, the model predicted ophthalmopathy. In the analysis, a 13 V-J model separated ophthalmopathy from stable hyperthyroidism.

The ends were cut back, 5 bases at V and 3 bases at J, with 13 bases in the middle. This CDR3 contains 14 residues. The germline gives CDR1 DFQATT, CDR2 SNEGSKA (reference sequence). From RNA transcripts, TCR beta CDR3 regions were amplified. Carried out on the TCR CDR3, a first-round RT-PCR used the HTBI primer set. One entry per CDR3 protein results from TCRdb running MiXCR on the multiplex PCR reads. The sample holds approximately 690,000 distinct CDR3 sequences, 20% seen once. The sequencing input was blood. This chain uses TRBV20-1 with TRBJ2-2; possible D gene TRBD2, 6 bases. The clonotype originates from a man in his thirties or forties with Graves' ophthalmopathy. The DNA for the CDR3 is TGCAGTGCTCAAACCGGGAGAGACACCGGGGAGCTGTTTTTT. Protein sequence: CSAQTGRDTGELFF.